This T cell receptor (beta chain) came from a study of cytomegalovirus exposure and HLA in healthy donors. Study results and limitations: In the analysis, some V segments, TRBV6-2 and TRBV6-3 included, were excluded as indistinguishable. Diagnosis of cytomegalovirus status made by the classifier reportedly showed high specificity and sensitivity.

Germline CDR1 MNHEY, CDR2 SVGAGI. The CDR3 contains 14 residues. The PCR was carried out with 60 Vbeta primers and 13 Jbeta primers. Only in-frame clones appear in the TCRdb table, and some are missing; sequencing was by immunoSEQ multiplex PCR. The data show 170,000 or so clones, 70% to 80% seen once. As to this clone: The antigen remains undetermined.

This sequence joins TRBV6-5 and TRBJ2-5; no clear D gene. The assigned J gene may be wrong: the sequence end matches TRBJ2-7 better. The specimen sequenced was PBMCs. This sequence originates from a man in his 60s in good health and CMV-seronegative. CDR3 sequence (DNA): TGTGCCAGCTCTGTCATTCCTACTGCCTACGAGCAGTACTTC. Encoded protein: CASSVIPTAYEQYF.